Each of the 17 T cell receptor beta chains below was sequenced from the same sample in a study of OX40 agonist ivuxolimab in advanced cancers. Assay: immunoSEQ multiplex PCR; the TCRdb copy retains only in-frame clones and omits some. The sample consists of more than 70,000 clones, 84% of them appearing once. Sequences were derived from CD4+ or CD8+ T cells sorted from blood, sampled in a trial of the OX40 agonist ivuxolimab. Receptors were obtained from an adult with an advanced solid tumor such as melanoma, head and neck, liver or kidney cancer.

This rearrangement joins TRBV5-6 to TRBJ2-7, with TRBD1 identical over 7 bases. V trimming: 4 bases; J trimming: 2 bases; junction bases outside the gene matches: 3. Germline CDR1 SGHDT, CDR2 YYEEEE. The CDR3 runs to 13 residues. The CDR3 region has the DNA TGTGCCAGCAGCCGACAGGGACCCTACGAGCAGTACTTC. Protein sequence: CASSRQGPYEQYF.

The rearrangement links TRBV29-1 to TRBJ2-5; D is perhaps TRBD1 (6 bases). V was pared by 3 bases and J by 3 bases, with 8 bases between. The CDR3 spans 12 residues. The germline gives CDR1 SQVTM, CDR2 ANQGSEA. The chain's CDR3 is CSVEGAKETQYF. As DNA, the CDR3 is TGCAGCGTTGAGGGGGCAAAAGAGACCCAGTACTTC. Complete variable domain (other parts from reference TRBV29-1 and TRBJ2-5): SAVISQKPSRDICQRGTSLTIQCQVDSQVTMMFWYRQQPGQSLTLIATANQGSEATYESGFVIDKFPISRPNLTFSTLTVSNMSPEDSSIYLCSVEGAKETQYFGPGTRLLVL.

In this sample, this clone turned up a few times. The CDR3 nucleotides are TGTGCCAGTACCGGGACCGACGGGACGGCGCAGTACTTC. Protein product: CASTGTDGTAQYF. This sequence joins TRBV2 and TRBJ2-7; D may be TRBD1 or TRBD2 (5 bases each). CDR1 SNHLY and CDR2 FYNNEI come from the germline V gene. This CDR3 is built from 13 residues. V shed 9 bases and J shed 9 bases, with 21 bases lying between them.

Only one count was recorded for this clone. The rearrangement uses TRBV4-2 and TRBJ1-1; D not resolved. CDR3 length equals 12 residues. Trimming took off 5 bases at V and 5 bases at J, with 9 bases between the two ends. Germline V gene data show CDR1 as LGHNA and CDR2 as YNFKEQ. In DNA form, the CDR3 reads TGTGCCAGCAGCGAACCCGGGACTGAAGCTTTCTTT. Encoded protein: CASSEPGTEAFF.

V and J are TRBV27 and TRBJ2-5; D call uncertain. This CDR3 contains 13 residues. Per germline, CDR1 MNHEY and CDR2 SMNVEV (reference sequence). Trimming pared 5 bases from V and 0 bases from J, leaving 7 bases between. CDR3 region: CASSGVYQETQYF. CDR3 DNA sequence: TGTGCCAGCAGTGGGGTATACCAAGAGACCCAGTACTTC.

The chain has TRBV5-1 and TRBJ2-3; no clear D. V lost 4 bases and J lost 8, with 11 bases in between. CDR3 length: 12 residues. CDR1 and CDR2 (germline): SGHRS, YFSETQ. CDR3 in amino acids: CASSLRPGTQYF. The CDR3 coding sequence is TGCGCCAGCAGCCTCAGGCCGGGTACGCAGTATTTT. Combining the CDR3 with reference TRBV5-1 and TRBJ2-3 gives the whole variable domain KAGVTQTPRYLIKTRGQQVTLSCSPISGHRSVSWYQQTPGQGLQFLFEYFSETQRNKGNFPGRFSGRQFSNSRSEMNVSTLELGDSALYLCASSLRPGTQYFGPGTRLTVL.

The V gene is TRBV7-2, the J gene TRBJ1-2; D ambiguous. Germline V gene data show CDR1 as SGHTA and CDR2 as FQGNSA. Trimming stripped 1 base from V and 1 base from J, with 13 bases between. The CDR3 extends over 16 amino acids. This CDR3 reads CASSLGAAPFNYGYTF. As DNA, the CDR3 is TGTGCCAGCAGCTTAGGCGCAGCTCCCTTTAACTATGGCTACACCTTC.

This clone was recorded a few times. The genes are TRBV5-6 and TRBJ1-5; D remains ambiguous. The CDR3 is 15 amino acids. CDR1 and CDR2 (germline): SGHDT, YYEEEE. Deletions cut 0 bases from V and 6 bases from J, with 13 bases between. CDR3 sequence reads: CASSLERGMGQPQHF. DNA for the CDR3: TGTGCCAGCAGCTTGGAGCGGGGTATGGGTCAGCCCCAGCATTTT.

The V gene is TRBV7-2, the J gene TRBJ1-6; a possible D gene is TRBD1 (6 bases). V gave up 0 bases and J gave up 7 bases, with 10 bases separating them. Per the germline V gene, CDR1 is SGHTA and CDR2 is FQGNSA. This CDR3 contains 15 residues. In nucleotides, the CDR3 is TGTGCCAGCAGCTTAGCGCAGGGGAGGAATTCACCCCTCCACTTT. Translation gives CASSLAQGRNSPLHF.

The chain employs TRBV7-9 and TRBJ2-6, with a tentative D call TRBD1 (7 bases). Trimming cost V 11 bases and J 2 bases, with 13 bases left between them. Germline V lookup: CDR1 SEHNR, CDR2 FQNEAQ (reference sequence). This CDR3 comprises 14 residues. As DNA, the CDR3 is TGTGCCGGACAGGAGGGGACTGGGGCCAACGTCCTGACTTTC. Translated, it gives CAGQEGTGANVLTF.

Only one count was recorded for this clone. This rearrangement joins TRBV18 to TRBJ2-1, with TRBD1 matching 7 bases. Germline CDR1 and CDR2: KGHSH and LQKENI. The trim removed 4 bases at V and 7 bases at J, leaving 19 bases unmatched. The CDR3 extends over 18 amino acids. In nucleotides, the CDR3 is TGTGCCAGCTCACTCGAACCTCTTTCGGCGACAGGGTCTAATGAGCAGTTCTTC. This codes for CASSLEPLSATGSNEQFF.

Only one count was recorded for this clone. The genes are TRBV11-2 and TRBJ1-5, with a tentative D call TRBD1 (6 bases). CDR3 length: 13 residues. Germline V gene data show CDR1 as SGHAT and CDR2 as FQNNGV. The V end was cut by 0 bases, the J end by 9 bases, with 9 bases between. The CDR3 bases are TGTGCCAGCAGCTTAGACGGGGGGCGGCCCCAGCATTTT. This encodes CASSLDGGRPQHF.

V usage is TRBV6-5 and J usage is TRBJ1-2, with D tentatively TRBD1 (5 bases). The germline CDR1 and CDR2 sequences are MNHEY and SVGAGI. V was pared by 4 bases and J by 5 bases, with 11 bases between. This CDR3 is built from 13 residues. The CDR3 region is CASSFNRFYGYTF. The CDR3 DNA sequence: TGTGCCAGCAGTTTCAACAGGTTTTATGGCTACACCTTC.

The CDR3 bases are TGTGCCAGCAACGAAGGGGGTCCCACAGATACGCAGTATTTT. It yields the protein CASNEGGPTDTQYF. V and J are TRBV6-1 and TRBJ2-3; tentative D call: TRBD1 (6 bases). Germline CDR1 and CDR2: MNHNS and SASEGT. The length of the CDR3 is 14 residues. V lost 7 bases to trimming and J lost 2 bases, with 13 bases between them.

This clone was observed a few times. This chain connects TRBV7-9 to TRBJ2-3; the D gene is possibly TRBD2 (6 bases). Per germline, CDR1 SEHNR and CDR2 FQNEAQ (reference sequence). This CDR3 region has 12 residues. CDR3 loop: CAIGGYTDTQYF. The DNA for the CDR3 is TGTGCAATCGGGGGATACACAGATACGCAGTATTTT.

The V gene is TRBV6-5, the J gene TRBJ1-3; perhaps TRBD1 as D (5 bases). V lost 10 bases and J 4 bases, leaving 20 bases between the germline ends. The CDR3 sequence is 15 residues long. Germline lookup yields CDR1 MNHEY and CDR2 SVGAGI. The CDR3 region is CAKSGTFTYGNTIYF. DNA for the CDR3: TGTGCCAAATCCGGGACTTTCACTTACGGAAACACCATATATTTT.

V is TRBV5-4 and J is TRBJ1-2; no reliable D call. Germline lookup yields CDR1 SGHNT and CDR2 YYREEE (reference sequence). This CDR3 is 15 amino acids long. Trimming took off 0 bases at V and 0 bases at J, with 9 bases between the two ends. The CDR3 DNA sequence: TGTGCCAGCAGCTTGGGGCACTGGACTAACTATGGCTACACCTTC. Its translation is CASSLGHWTNYGYTF.